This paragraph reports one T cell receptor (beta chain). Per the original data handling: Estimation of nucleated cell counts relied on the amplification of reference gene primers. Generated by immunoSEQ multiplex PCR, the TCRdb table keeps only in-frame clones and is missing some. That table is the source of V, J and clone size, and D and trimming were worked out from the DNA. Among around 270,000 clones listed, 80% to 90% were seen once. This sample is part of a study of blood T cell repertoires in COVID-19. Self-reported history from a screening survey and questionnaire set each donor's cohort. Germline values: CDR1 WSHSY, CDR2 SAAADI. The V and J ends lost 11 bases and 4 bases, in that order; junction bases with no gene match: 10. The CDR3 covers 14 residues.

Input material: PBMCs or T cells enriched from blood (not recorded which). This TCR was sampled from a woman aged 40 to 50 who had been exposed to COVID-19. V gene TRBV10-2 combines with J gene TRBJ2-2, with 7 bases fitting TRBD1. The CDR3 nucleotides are TGCGCCGGAGGACAGGTTGGGGGCACCGGGGAGCTGTTTTTT. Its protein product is CAGGQVGGTGELFF.